This T cell receptor (beta chain) emerged from a study of beta chain features in type 1 diabetes. General study findings and limits: Type 1 diabetes patients had moderately but significantly shorter TCRB CDR3s in all four CD4+ subsets.

Expressed TCRB transcripts were sequenced because the entire RNA isolate underwent reverse transcription. The protocol was immunoSEQ multiplex PCR, while the TCRdb copy is restricted to in-frame clones and leaves out a portion. The sample lists a few hundred thousand clones, 13% to 15% occurring once. The V end was cut by 3 bases, the J end by 6 bases, with 9 bases between. The germline V gene encodes CDR1 DFQATT and CDR2 SNEGSKA (reference sequence). The length of the CDR3 is 11 residues. In its sample, this clone was seen a few times. Antigen specificity is unknown. The rearrangement uses TRBV20-1 and TRBJ2-7, with D unresolved. This TCR was recovered from a man aged 30 to 39 with type 1 diabetes. Sequenced: naive CD4+ T cells from blood. CDR3 loop: CSARRTGEQYF. DNA for the CDR3: TGCAGTGCTAGGAGAACTGGCGAGCAGTACTTC.